This T cell receptor (beta chain) was found in a study of T cell responses to AZD1222 COVID-19 vaccine. The assay was immunoSEQ multiplex PCR, and TCRdb's table has in-frame clones only and misses some. The table lists approximately 88,000 clones, about 89% of them singletons. With V trimmed by 2 bases and J by 4 bases, 7 bases remained unmatched. Germline V lookup: CDR1 SQVTM, CDR2 ANQGSEA. CDR3 length: 15 amino acids. The chain is built from TRBV29-1 and TRBJ2-3, with TRBD2 matching 9 bases. Sequences were derived from peripheral blood, sampled 28 days after the second AZD1222 dose. The clonotype comes from an adult who received the AZD1222 COVID-19 vaccine. CDR3 sequence reads: CSVELVAGDPDTQYF. The CDR3 nucleotides are TGCAGCGTTGAATTGGTAGCGGGGGACCCAGATACGCAGTATTTT.